The clone carrying this T cell receptor beta chain has just a few counts. Its antigen remains unidentified. The CDR3 loop spans 12 amino acids. Trimming pared 6 bases from V and 4 bases from J, leaving 11 bases between. Germline V gene data show CDR1 as DFQATT and CDR2 as SNEGSKA (reference sequence). The lymph nodes were axillary draining lymph nodes from breast cancer patients. This record comes from a study of breast tumors, draining lymph nodes, adjacent tissues. Overall study results and limits: Tumor TCR diversity was below lymph nodes but above nontumor tissue. Compared with basal-like, luminal-like tumors shared significantly more repertoire with nontumor tissue.

TCRdb ran MiXCR on the multiplex PCR reads and lists one entry per CDR3 protein. The data hold fewer than 250,000 distinct CDR3 sequences, with about 34% observed a single time. The sequence was collected from a female donor with breast cancer. Some clones in this sample may be carry-over from other donors' samples. The sequenced sample consisted of axillary lymph node tissue. The chain couples TRBV20-1 to TRBJ2-3; D remains ambiguous. CDR3 sequence reads: CSARPSADTQYF. The CDR3 bases are TGCAGTGCGAGACCCAGCGCAGATACGCAGTATTTT.